This entry lists 4 T cell receptor beta chains sequenced from one sample in a study of response to subunit inactivated influenza vaccine. TCRdb reanalysed the RT-PCR reads using MiXCR and keeps one entry per CDR3 protein. This sample has hundreds of thousands of distinct CDR3 sequences, with around 16% found just once. Specimen: PBMCs from blood, collected roughly 13 days after vaccination. These receptors were obtained from a man aged 50 to 60 who received an inactivated influenza vaccine.

This clonotype was detected a few times. The chain links TRBV20-1 to TRBJ2-1; 11 nucleotides agree with TRBD2. Germline V CDR1 and CDR2: DFQATT, SNEGSKA (reference sequence). The CDR3 loop spans 15 amino acids. V shed 8 bases and J 2 bases; nucleotides not matched to a gene: 8. The CDR3 loop reads CSTGKLAGAYNEQFF. CDR3 DNA sequence: TGCAGTACCGGTAAACTAGCGGGAGCCTACAATGAGCAGTTCTTC.

V is TRBV25-1 and J is TRBJ2-3, with 9 bases lining up with TRBD1. There are 16 residues in the CDR3. V lost 4 bases, J lost 6 bases, and 11 bases stayed unmatched. CDR1 is MGHDK, CDR2 SYGVNS, per germline. The CDR3 DNA is TGTGCCAGCAGTGTAGGTAAAGGACAGGGGTCGGATACGCAGTATTTT. Its translation: CASSVGKGQGSDTQYF.

This chain connects TRBV10-3 to TRBJ2-7, with TRBD1 matching 7 bases. The ends lost 8 bases at V and 6 bases at J; junction bases unmatched: 10. CDR3 length: 13 amino acids. Looked up from germline, CDR1 is ENHRY and CDR2 is SYGVKD. CDR3 coding DNA: TGTGCCATCGGATTGAGACAGGGAATCGAGCAGTACTTC. Translating gives CAIGLRQGIEQYF.

Ten or more counts support this clonotype. The chain is built from TRBV7-2 and TRBJ2-1, with 14 bases matching TRBD2. The CDR3 is 16 residues long. CDR1 and CDR2 from the germline V gene are SGHTA and FQGNSA. The J segment lost 6 bases and the V segment lost 5 bases, leaving 6 bases of the junction unmatched. CDR3 loop: CASSLQGLAGVNEQFF. CDR3 DNA: TGTGCCAGCAGCCTACAGGGACTAGCGGGAGTCAATGAGCAGTTCTTC.